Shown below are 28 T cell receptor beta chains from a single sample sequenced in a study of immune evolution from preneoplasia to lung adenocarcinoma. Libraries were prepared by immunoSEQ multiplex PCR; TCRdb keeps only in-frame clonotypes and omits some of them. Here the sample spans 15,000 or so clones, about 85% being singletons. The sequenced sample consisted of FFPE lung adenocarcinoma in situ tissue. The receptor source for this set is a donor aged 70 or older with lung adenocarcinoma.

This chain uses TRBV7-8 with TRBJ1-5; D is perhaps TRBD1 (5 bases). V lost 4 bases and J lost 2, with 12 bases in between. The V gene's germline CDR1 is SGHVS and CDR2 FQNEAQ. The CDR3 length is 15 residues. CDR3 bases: TGTGCCAGCAGCTCCCTGGGGGGGGGCAATCAGCCCCAGCATTTT. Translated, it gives CASSSLGGGNQPQHF.

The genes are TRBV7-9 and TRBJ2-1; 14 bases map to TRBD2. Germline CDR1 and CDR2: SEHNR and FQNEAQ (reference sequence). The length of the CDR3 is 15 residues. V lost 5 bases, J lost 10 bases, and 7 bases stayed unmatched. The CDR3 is CASSPRTSGRIEQFF. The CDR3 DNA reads TGTGCCAGCAGCCCAAGGACTAGCGGGAGGATAGAGCAGTTCTTC.

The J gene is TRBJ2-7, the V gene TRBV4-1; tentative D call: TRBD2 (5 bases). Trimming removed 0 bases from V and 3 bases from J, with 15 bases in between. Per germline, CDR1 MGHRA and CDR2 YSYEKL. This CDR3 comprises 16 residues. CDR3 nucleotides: TGCGCCAGCAGCCAAGATCTGAGGGCATCTAACTACGAGCAGTACTTC. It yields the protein CASSQDLRASNYEQYF.

The CDR3 here is CASSRIRPGPWGTDTQYF. The CDR3 DNA follows: TGTGCCAGCAGCCGAATTAGACCGGGGCCGTGGGGCACAGATACGCAGTATTTT. The rearrangement joins TRBV7-9 to TRBJ2-3; D may be TRBD1 or TRBD2 (5 bases each). The CDR3 length is 18 residues. From germline, CDR1 is SEHNR and CDR2 FQNEAQ (reference sequence). Trimming took 5 bases from V and 1 from J, leaving 22 bases between them.

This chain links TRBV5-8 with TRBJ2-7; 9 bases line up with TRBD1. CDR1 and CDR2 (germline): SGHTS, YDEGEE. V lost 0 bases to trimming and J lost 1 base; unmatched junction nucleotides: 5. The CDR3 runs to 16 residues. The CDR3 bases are TGTGCCAGCAGCTTGGAAGGGACAGGGTATTCCTACGAGCAGTACTTC. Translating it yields CASSLEGTGYSYEQYF.

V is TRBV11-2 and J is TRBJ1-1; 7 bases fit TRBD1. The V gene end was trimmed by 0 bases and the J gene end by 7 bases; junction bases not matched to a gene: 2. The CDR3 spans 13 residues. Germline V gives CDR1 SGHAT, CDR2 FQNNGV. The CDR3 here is CASSLDRQGEAFF. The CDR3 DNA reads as TGTGCCAGCAGCTTAGATCGACAGGGTGAAGCTTTCTTT.

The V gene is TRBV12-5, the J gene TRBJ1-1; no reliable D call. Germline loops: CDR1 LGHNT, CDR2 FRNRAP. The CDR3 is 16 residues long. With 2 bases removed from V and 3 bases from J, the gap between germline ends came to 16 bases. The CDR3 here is CASGLRAGPSDTEAFF. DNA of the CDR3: TGTGCTAGTGGTTTGAGGGCAGGACCTTCGGACACTGAAGCTTTCTTT.

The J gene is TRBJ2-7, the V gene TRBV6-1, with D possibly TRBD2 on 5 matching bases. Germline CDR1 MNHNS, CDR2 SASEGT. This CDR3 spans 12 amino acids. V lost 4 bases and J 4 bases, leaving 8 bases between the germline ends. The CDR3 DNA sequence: TGTGCCAGCAGTGTTACGGGGTACGAGCAGTACTTC. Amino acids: CASSVTGYEQYF.

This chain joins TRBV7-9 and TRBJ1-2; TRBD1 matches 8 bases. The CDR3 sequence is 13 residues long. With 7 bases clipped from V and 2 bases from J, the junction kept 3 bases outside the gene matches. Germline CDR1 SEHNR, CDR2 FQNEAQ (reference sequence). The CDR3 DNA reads TGTGCCAGCACAGGGGGCCTAAACTATGGCTACACCTTC. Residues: CASTGGLNYGYTF.

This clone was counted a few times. As DNA, the CDR3 is TGTGCCAGCAGCCTGACAGGAAAAACTGAAGCTTTCTTT. It encodes CASSLTGKTEAFF. This chain joins TRBV14 and TRBJ1-1; a weak D match, TRBD1 (6 bases). Trimming took off 4 bases at V and 5 bases at J, with 11 bases between the two ends. The CDR3 is 13 amino acids. The germline V gene encodes CDR1 SGHDN and CDR2 FVKESK.

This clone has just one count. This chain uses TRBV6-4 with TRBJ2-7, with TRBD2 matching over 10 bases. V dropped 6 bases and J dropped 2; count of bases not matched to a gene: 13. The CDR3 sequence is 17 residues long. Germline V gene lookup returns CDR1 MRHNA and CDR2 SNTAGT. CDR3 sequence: CASRRTSGRSFTYEQYF. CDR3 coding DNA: TGTGCCAGCAGACGGACTAGCGGACGCAGCTTCACCTACGAGCAGTACTTC.

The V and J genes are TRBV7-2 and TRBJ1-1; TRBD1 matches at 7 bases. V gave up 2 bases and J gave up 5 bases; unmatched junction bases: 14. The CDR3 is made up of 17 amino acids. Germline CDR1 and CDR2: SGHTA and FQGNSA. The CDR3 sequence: CASSLRVGTASPTEAFF. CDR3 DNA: TGTGCCAGCAGCTTAAGAGTAGGGACAGCCAGTCCTACTGAAGCTTTCTTT.

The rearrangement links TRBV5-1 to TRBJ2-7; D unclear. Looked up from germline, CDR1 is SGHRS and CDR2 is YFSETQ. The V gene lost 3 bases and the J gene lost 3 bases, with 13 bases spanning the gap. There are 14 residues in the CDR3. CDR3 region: CASSSLGPDYEQYF. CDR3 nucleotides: TGCGCCAGCAGCTCTCTCGGGCCGGACTACGAGCAGTACTTC.

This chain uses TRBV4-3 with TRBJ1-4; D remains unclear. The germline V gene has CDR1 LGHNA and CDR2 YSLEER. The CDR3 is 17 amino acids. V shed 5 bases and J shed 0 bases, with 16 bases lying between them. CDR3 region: CASSSRWGGSTNEKLFF. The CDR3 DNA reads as TGCGCCAGCAGCTCCCGTTGGGGAGGGTCAACTAATGAAAAACTGTTTTTT.

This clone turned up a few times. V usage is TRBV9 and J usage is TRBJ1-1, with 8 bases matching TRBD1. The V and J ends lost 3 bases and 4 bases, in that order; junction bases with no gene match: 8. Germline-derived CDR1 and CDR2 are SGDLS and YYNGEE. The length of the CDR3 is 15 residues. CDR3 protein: CASSGTGRVSTEAFF. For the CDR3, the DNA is TGTGCCAGCAGCGGGACAGGGAGAGTTAGCACTGAAGCTTTCTTT.

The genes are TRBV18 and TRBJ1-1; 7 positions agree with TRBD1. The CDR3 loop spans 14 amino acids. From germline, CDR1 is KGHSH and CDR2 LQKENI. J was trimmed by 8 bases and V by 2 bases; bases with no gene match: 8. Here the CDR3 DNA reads TGTGCCAGCTCACCAAGGTCGAAGGGGGCGGAAGCTTTCTTT. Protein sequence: CASSPRSKGAEAFF.

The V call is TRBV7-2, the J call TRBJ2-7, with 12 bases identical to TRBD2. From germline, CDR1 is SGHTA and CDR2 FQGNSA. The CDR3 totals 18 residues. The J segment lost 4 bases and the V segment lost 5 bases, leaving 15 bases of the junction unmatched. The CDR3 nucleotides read TGTGCCAGCAGCCGCCGGACTAGCGGGATGGAAGGGGAATACGAGCAGTACTTC. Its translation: CASSRRTSGMEGEYEQYF.

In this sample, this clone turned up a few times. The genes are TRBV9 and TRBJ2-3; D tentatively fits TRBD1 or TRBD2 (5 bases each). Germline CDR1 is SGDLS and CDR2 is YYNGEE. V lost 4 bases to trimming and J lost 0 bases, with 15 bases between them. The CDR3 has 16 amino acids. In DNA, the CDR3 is TGTGCCAGCAGCCCGAGGGGAGCGGCTAGCACAGATACGCAGTATTTT. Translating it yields CASSPRGAASTDTQYF.

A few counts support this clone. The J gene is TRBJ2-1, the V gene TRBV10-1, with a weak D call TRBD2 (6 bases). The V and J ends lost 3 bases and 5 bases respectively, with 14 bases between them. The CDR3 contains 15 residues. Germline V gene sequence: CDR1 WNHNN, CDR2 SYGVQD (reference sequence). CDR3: CASSDFAGRDNEQFF. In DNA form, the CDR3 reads TGCGCCAGCAGTGATTTTGCGGGACGGGACAATGAGCAGTTCTTC.

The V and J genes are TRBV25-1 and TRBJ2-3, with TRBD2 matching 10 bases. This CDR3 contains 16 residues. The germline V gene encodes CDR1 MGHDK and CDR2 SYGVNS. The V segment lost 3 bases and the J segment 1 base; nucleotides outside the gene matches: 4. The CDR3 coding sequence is TGTGCCAGCAGTGATCCCGGGACTAGCGGCACAGATACGCAGTATTTT. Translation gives CASSDPGTSGTDTQYF.

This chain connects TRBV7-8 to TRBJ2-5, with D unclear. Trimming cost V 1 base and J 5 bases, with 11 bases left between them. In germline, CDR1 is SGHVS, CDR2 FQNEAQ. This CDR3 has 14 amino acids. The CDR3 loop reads CASSLESLEETQYF. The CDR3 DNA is TGTGCCAGCAGCTTAGAGTCCCTGGAGGAGACCCAGTACTTC.

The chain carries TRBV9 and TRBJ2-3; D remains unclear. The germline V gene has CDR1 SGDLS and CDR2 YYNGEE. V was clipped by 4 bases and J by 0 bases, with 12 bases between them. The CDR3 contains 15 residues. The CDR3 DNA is TGTGCCAGCAGCAGGGTAAGCAGTAGCACAGATACGCAGTATTTT. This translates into CASSRVSSSTDTQYF. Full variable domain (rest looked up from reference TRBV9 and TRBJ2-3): DSGVTQTPKHLITATGQRVTLRCSPRSGDLSVYWYQQSLDQGLQFLIQYYNGEERAKGNILERFSAQQFPDLHSELNLSSLELGDSALYFCASSRVSSSTDTQYFGPGTRLTVL.

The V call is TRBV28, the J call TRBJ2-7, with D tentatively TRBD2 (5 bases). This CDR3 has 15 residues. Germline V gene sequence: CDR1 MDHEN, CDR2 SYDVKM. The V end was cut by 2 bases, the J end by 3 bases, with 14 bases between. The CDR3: CASSLPPPGYYEQYF. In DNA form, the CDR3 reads TGTGCCAGCAGTTTACCCCCCCCGGGATACTACGAGCAGTACTTC.

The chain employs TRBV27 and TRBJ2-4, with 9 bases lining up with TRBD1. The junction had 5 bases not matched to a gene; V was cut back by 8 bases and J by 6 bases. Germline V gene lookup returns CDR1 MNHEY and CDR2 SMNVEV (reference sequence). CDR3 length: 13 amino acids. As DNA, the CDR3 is TGTGCCAGCGGACAGGGGCAGGGAAACATTCAGTACTTC. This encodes CASGQGQGNIQYF.

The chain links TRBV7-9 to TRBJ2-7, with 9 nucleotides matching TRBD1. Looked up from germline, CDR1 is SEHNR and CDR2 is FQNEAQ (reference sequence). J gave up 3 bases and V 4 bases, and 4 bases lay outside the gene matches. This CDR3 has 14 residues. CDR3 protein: CASSSQGAFYEQYF. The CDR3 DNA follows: TGTGCCAGCAGCTCACAGGGGGCATTCTACGAGCAGTACTTC.

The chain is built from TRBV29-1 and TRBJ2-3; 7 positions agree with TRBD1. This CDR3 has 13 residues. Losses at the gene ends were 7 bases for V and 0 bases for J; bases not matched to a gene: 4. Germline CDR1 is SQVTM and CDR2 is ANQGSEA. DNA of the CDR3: TGCAGCGCAGTACAGGGGAGCACAGATACGCAGTATTTT. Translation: CSAVQGSTDTQYF.

In DNA, the CDR3 is TGTGCCAGCGACCCTGGCTCAGATACGCAGTATTTT. Its translation is CASDPGSDTQYF. This chain uses TRBV6-1 with TRBJ2-3, with D unresolved. Germline assignment: CDR1 MNHNS and CDR2 SASEGT. V lost 8 bases and J 4 bases, leaving 10 bases between the germline ends. This CDR3 has 12 amino acids.

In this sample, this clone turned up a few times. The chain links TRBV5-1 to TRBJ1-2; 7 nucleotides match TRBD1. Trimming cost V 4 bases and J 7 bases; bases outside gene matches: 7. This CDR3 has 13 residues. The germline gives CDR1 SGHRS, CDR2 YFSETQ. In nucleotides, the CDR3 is TGCGCCAGCAGCGGTCAGGGGGTTCTTGGCTACACCTTC. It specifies CASSGQGVLGYTF.